The rows below give T cell receptor beta chains drawn from one sample of a study of T cells in Graves' hyperthyroidism and ophthalmopathy. One entry per CDR3 protein results from TCRdb running MiXCR on the multiplex PCR reads. This sample yields 250,000 to 350,000 distinct CDR3 sequences, of which over 15% are seen a single time; over 45% belongs to the top ten. The sample taken for sequencing was blood. The receptor set was obtained from a woman in her sixties or seventies with Graves' ophthalmopathy. CDR3s include the opening cysteine and the closing phenylalanine or tryptophan. A D gene is named only where the DNA matches it firmly. Where a row states a size, it is once, few, many or the class of an expanded clone; other rows omit it.

TRBJ1-1,.,.,TRBV20-1,CSASAGANTEAFF,TGCAGTGCTAGTGCTGGGGCGAACACTGAAGCTTTCTTT
TRBJ1-2,.,TRBD1,TRBV19,CASSMAGGSNYGYTF,TGTGCCAGTAGTATGGCAGGGGGCAGTAACTATGGCTACACCTTC
TRBJ2-2,.,.,TRBV19,CASSEGRGHGELFF,TGTGCCAGTAGCGAGGGTCGGGGACACGGGGAGCTGTTTTTT
TRBJ1-1,many,TRBD1,TRBV7-2,CASRAQGAMNTEAFF,TGTGCCAGCAGAGCACAGGGGGCTATGAACACTGAAGCTTTCTTT
TRBJ2-1,.,TRBD2,TRBV12-3/TRBV12-4,CASNLLAYKRGSYNEQFF,TGTGCCAGCAATCTACTAGCGTACAAGAGAGGCTCCTACAATGAGCAGTTCTTC
TRBJ1-5,.,TRBD1,TRBV7-2,CASSSTGSYSNQPQHF,TGTGCCAGCAGCTCGACAGGGTCCTATAGCAATCAGCCCCAGCATTTT
TRBJ1-6,few,TRBD1,TRBV4-3,CASSQDFMHRGGSPLHF,TGCGCCAGCAGCCAAGATTTCATGCACAGGGGAGGTTCACCCCTCCACTTT
TRBJ1-1,many,.,TRBV29-1,CSVGGQGGMNTEAFF,TGCAGCGTTGGGGGGCAGGGAGGCATGAACACTGAAGCTTTCTTT
TRBJ2-1,many,TRBD2,TRBV7-2,CASSLSGSGGLNEQFF,TGTGCCAGCAGCCTTTCGGGGAGCGGGGGCCTTAATGAGCAGTTCTTC
TRBJ1-3,few,.,TRBV5-8,CASSLDFGGSGNTIYF,TGTGCCAGCAGCTTGGATTTCGGGGGCTCTGGAAACACCATATATTTT
TRBJ2-5,.,TRBD1,TRBV5-1,CASSDQGTDQETQYF,TGCGCCAGCAGCGACCAAGGGACAGACCAAGAGACCCAGTACTTC
TRBJ1-2,many,.,TRBV2,CASTPEGDNYGYTF,TGTGCCAGCACCCCGGAAGGGGACAACTATGGCTACACCTTC
TRBJ1-1,many,.,TRBV6-2/TRBV6-3,CASKQGGSTEAFF,TGTGCCAGCAAACAGGGAGGTAGCACTGAAGCTTTCTTT
TRBJ2-7,few,TRBD1,TRBV18,CASSPIQGIGEQYF,TGTGCCAGCTCACCAATACAGGGGATCGGAGAGCAGTACTTC
TRBJ2-3,.,.,TRBV5-1,CASSLEFASTDTQYF,TGCGCCAGCAGCTTGGAGTTTGCGAGCACAGATACGCAGTATTTT
TRBJ1-6,many,.,TRBV3-1,CASSQVARENSPLHF,TGTGCCAGCAGCCAAGTCGCCCGAGAGAATTCACCCCTCCACTTT
TRBJ1-4,many,.,TRBV7-9,CASSSSGAEKLFF,TGTGCCAGCAGCTCGAGTGGGGCGGAAAAACTGTTTTTT
TRBJ2-7,few,TRBD1,TRBV20-1,CSARDRTGGEQYF,TGCAGTGCTAGAGATCGGACAGGGGGTGAGCAGTACTTC
TRBJ2-2,few,.,TRBV28,CASCWRNTGELFF,TGTGCCAGCTGTTGGAGGAACACCGGGGAGCTGTTTTTT
TRBJ2-3,few,TRBD2,TRBV10-3,CAISDPGAGGSTDTQYF,TGTGCCATCAGTGATCCCGGTGCGGGGGGCAGCACAGATACGCAGTATTTT
TRBJ1-6,.,.,TRBV6-2/TRBV6-3,CASSLGQGRSPLHF,TGTGCCAGCAGTCTTGGTCAGGGCCGCTCACCCCTCCACTTT
TRBJ2-1,.,.,TRBV7-8,CASSNHNEQFF,TGTGCCAGCAGCAATCACAATGAGCAGTTCTTC
TRBJ2-1,.,.,TRBV3-1,CASSLAGGSGASSYNEQFF,TGTGCCAGCAGCCTGGCAGGGGGGTCGGGGGCAAGCTCCTACAATGAGCAGTTCTTC
TRBJ2-7,.,TRBD1,TRBV28,CASVQGPTGELYEQYF,TGTGCCAGCGTCCAAGGCCCGACAGGGGAGCTATACGAGCAGTACTTC
TRBJ2-5,many,.,TRBV20-1,CSARDADRGTGTQYF,TGCAGTGCTAGAGACGCGGACCGGGGAACGGGGACCCAGTACTTC
TRBJ2-5,many,TRBD2,TRBV19,CASSGAGGIQETQYF,TGTGCCAGTAGCGGAGCGGGAGGAATACAAGAGACCCAGTACTTC
TRBJ2-1,.,.,TRBV15,CATGGRTSNEQFF,TGTGCCACCGGGGGGCGGACTAGCAATGAGCAGTTCTTC
TRBJ2-7,many,.,TRBV28,CASSLFPSLRTPFEQYF,TGTGCCAGCAGTTTATTCCCCAGTCTCAGGACCCCATTCGAGCAGTACTTC
TRBJ2-2,many,.,TRBV6-1,CASSLKPQGDYGTGELFF,TGTGCCAGCAGTTTAAAACCTCAGGGGGACTATGGCACCGGGGAGCTGTTTTTT
TRBJ2-7,few,TRBD1,TRBV27,CASSFRTGMGEQYF,TGTGCCAGCAGTTTCCGGACAGGGATGGGTGAGCAGTACTTC
TRBJ2-2,.,TRBD1,TRBV11-3,CASSLGRQGSNTGELFF,TGTGCCAGCAGCTTAGGAAGACAGGGGTCAAACACCGGGGAGCTGTTTTTT
TRBJ2-1,.,TRBD1,TRBV28,CASEDSGQGNNEQFF,TGTGCCAGCGAAGATTCGGGACAGGGAAACAATGAGCAGTTCTTC
TRBJ2-1,.,.,TRBV5-1,CASSLGFGFEQFF,TGCGCCAGCAGCTTGGGGTTTGGTTTTGAGCAGTTCTTC
TRBJ1-1,many,.,TRBV2,CASSVYVSTEAFF,TGTGCCAGCAGTGTGTATGTGAGCACTGAAGCTTTCTTT
TRBJ1-1,many,TRBD1,TRBV9,CASSRQGSVDGTEAFF,TGTGCCAGCAGCCGACAGGGTTCGGTCGATGGCACTGAAGCTTTCTTT
TRBJ1-5,.,TRBD1,TRBV30,CAWSSWDRGNQPQHF,TGTGCCTGGAGTTCCTGGGACAGGGGCAATCAGCCCCAGCATTTT
TRBJ1-2,.,.,TRBV6-1,CASTSPPRTANYGYTF,TGTGCCAGCACGTCTCCCCCCCGGACAGCTAACTATGGCTACACCTTC
TRBJ2-1,few,.,TRBV19,CASSKTTYEQFF,TGTGCCAGTAGTAAGACTACGTATGAGCAGTTCTTC
TRBJ2-2,few,.,TRBV4-3,CASSQGEAGPTGELFF,TGCGCCAGCAGCCAAGGGGAGGCGGGACCCACCGGGGAGCTGTTTTTT
TRBJ1-5,many,.,TRBV7-2,CASSLARVSNQPQHF,TGTGCCAGCAGCTTAGCAAGAGTTAGCAATCAGCCCCAGCATTTT
TRBJ2-7,many,TRBD2,TRBV18,CASSPGGIHEQYF,TGTGCCAGCTCACCGGGGGGGATACACGAGCAGTACTTC
TRBJ1-2,few,.,TRBV20-1,CSARGGSSNYGYTF,TGCAGTGCTAGAGGGGGGTCGAGTAACTATGGCTACACCTTC
TRBJ2-7,many,.,TRBV7-2,CASSPNFRDRGLEEQYF,TGTGCCAGCAGCCCAAATTTTCGGGACCGAGGTTTGGAGGAGCAGTACTTC
TRBJ1-5,.,.,TRBV12-3/TRBV12-4,CASSFGVQDWPQHF,TGTGCCAGCAGTTTCGGCGTCCAGGACTGGCCCCAGCATTTT
TRBJ2-7,many,.,TRBV12-3/TRBV12-4,CASSRHYEQYF,TGTGCCAGCAGCCGGCACTACGAGCAGTACTTC
TRBJ2-2,.,.,TRBV3-1,CASSLGSDGYTGELFF,TGTGCCAGCTCTCTCGGGAGTGACGGGTACACCGGGGAGCTGTTTTTT
TRBJ1-1,many,.,TRBV20-1,CSVLVMNTEAFF,TGCAGTGTGCTAGTCATGAACACTGAAGCTTTCTTT
TRBJ1-5,few,.,TRBV6-2/TRBV6-3,CASSYPEAGKRLSNQPQHF,TGTGCCAGCAGTTACCCCGAAGCAGGGAAACGGCTGAGCAATCAGCCCCAGCATTTT
TRBJ2-3,many,TRBD2,TRBV7-2,CASSRVASGDSTDTQYF,TGTGCCAGCAGCCGTGTGGCTAGCGGGGACAGCACAGATACGCAGTATTTT
TRBJ2-1,few,.,TRBV20-1,CSAIELRKEQFF,TGCAGTGCTATAGAGCTCAGAAAAGAGCAGTTCTTC
TRBJ1-2,many,.,TRBV5-1,CASSLAQGAGAGYTF,TGCGCCAGCAGCTTGGCCCAGGGCGCAGGGGCTGGCTACACCTTC
TRBJ1-2,many,.,TRBV5-1,CASSLVGGRSGYGYTF,TGCGCCAGCAGCTTGGTTGGGGGGCGATCCGGCTATGGCTACACCTTC
TRBJ2-7,.,.,TRBV28,CASLGLSGSSYEQCF,TGTGCCAGTCTAGGTCTAAGTGGGAGCTCCTACGAGCAGTGCTTC
TRBJ2-2,many,TRBD1,TRBV5-1,CASSLAGPDRGNGELFF,TGCGCCAGCAGCTTGGCTGGCCCGGACAGGGGTAACGGGGAGCTGTTTTTT
TRBJ2-7,many,.,TRBV5-1,CASSLVRGEQYF,TGCGCCAGCAGCTTGGTTCGGGGCGAGCAGTACTTC
TRBJ2-5,few,TRBD2,TRBV28,CAGLILAGGQETQYF,TGTGCCGGCCTAATTCTTGCGGGGGGACAAGAGACCCAGTACTTC
TRBJ1-4,few,.,TRBV20-1,CSAPRTGTGVTNEKLFF,TGCAGTGCCCCTCGCACAGGGACGGGGGTAACTAATGAAAAACTGTTTTTT
TRBJ2-1,many,TRBD2,TRBV7-9,CASSQGLAGGDEQFF,TGTGCCAGCAGCCAAGGACTAGCGGGAGGCGATGAGCAGTTCTTC
TRBJ2-1,.,TRBD2,TRBV4-3,CASSHSGNHNEQFF,TGCGCCAGCAGCCACAGCGGGAACCACAATGAGCAGTTCTTC
TRBJ2-3,.,TRBD1,TRBV5-1,CASSLTGGEDTQYF,TGCGCCAGCAGCCTGACAGGGGGTGAAGATACGCAGTATTTT